The T cell receptor beta chain under discussion was sequenced for a study of blood T cell repertoires in COVID-19. Study overall: Samples taken during acute and convalescent COVID-19 were collected in the United States, Italy and Spain. In each case, the material was cDNA or gDNA derived from T cells, B-cell-depleted T cells, or PBMCs.

Using immunoSEQ multiplex PCR, the repertoire was profiled, and TCRdb retains in-frame clones only, with some absent. The table has 150,000 to 200,000 clones, approximately 86% seen once. Germline V gives CDR1 SGHRS, CDR2 YFSETQ. This CDR3 is built from 13 residues. After removal of 5 bases from V and 7 bases from J, the junction contained 4 bases not matched to a gene. This chain uses TRBV5-1 with TRBJ1-4; 8 bases agree with TRBD1. The clonotype comes from a man aged 70 or older with acute or convalescent COVID-19. Input material: peripheral blood. DNA for the CDR3: TGCGCCAGCAGTCAGGGGGCAAGTGAAAAACTGTTTTTT. Translation gives CASSQGASEKLFF.